Sequencing of this TCR beta chain was carried out in a study of a mutant IDH1 vaccine in newly diagnosed glioma. On the study more broadly: The treated population exhibited a male proportion of about 60%, a female proportion of roughly 38%, and a mean age of approximately 42 years. Held at week 35, visit V12 was the safety follow-up, and visit V13 followed at week 47.

Trimming shortened V by 5 bases and J by 5 bases, and 9 bases separated the two germline ends. Germline values: CDR1 MGHDK, CDR2 SYGVNS. CDR3 length: 12 residues. Of note for this clone: The antigen is not known.

The data were produced by immunoSEQ multiplex PCR, yet TCRdb's version contains in-frame clones alone and is incomplete. Of around 60,000 clones listed, roughly four fifths were seen once; the top ten hold approximately 5%. Time point here: week 35, safety follow-up. Topical imiquimod was applied with each vaccine dose, which held 300 ug of mutant IDH1 20-mer peptide. Each patient was administered eight vaccinations, scheduled in weeks 1, 3, 5, 7, 11, 15, 19 and 23. Donors had new IDH1-mutant astrocytomas of WHO grade 3 or 4 (ATRX-lost). Specimen: PBMCs, collected from a glioma patient whose treatment included an IDH1 peptide vaccine. V usage is TRBV25-1 and J usage is TRBJ2-5; the D gene is possibly TRBD1 (6 bases). The sequence came from a man between 40 and 49 years old with glioma. DNA for the CDR3: TGTGCCAGCAGTCCAGGGGTGGAGACCCAGTACTTC. Its protein is CASSPGVETQYF.